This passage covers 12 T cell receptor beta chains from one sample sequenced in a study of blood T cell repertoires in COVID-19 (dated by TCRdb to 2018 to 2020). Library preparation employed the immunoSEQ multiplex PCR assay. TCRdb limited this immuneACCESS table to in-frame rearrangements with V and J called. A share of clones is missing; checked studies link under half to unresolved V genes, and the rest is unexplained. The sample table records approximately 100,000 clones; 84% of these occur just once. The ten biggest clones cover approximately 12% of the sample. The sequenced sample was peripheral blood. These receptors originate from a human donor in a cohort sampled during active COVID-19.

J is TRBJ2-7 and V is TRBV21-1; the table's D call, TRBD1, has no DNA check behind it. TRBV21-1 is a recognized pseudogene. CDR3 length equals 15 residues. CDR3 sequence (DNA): TGTGCCAGCAGCCCGCGGACAGGGGTAACCTACGAGCAGTACTTC. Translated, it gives CASSPRTGVTYEQYF.

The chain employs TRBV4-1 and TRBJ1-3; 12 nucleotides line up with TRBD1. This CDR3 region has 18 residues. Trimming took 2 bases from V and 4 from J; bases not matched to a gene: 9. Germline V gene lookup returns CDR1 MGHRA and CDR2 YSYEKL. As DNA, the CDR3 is TGCGCCAGCAGCCAATTATGGGGACAGGGGGCATTGGGAAACACCATATATTTT. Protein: CASSQLWGQGALGNTIYF.

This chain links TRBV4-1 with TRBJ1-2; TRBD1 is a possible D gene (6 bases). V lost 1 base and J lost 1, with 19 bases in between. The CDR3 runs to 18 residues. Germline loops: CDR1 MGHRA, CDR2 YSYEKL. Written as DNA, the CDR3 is TGCGCCAGCAGCCAAGGAAGGACAACAGGGCACCGTAACTATGGCTACACCTTC. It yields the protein CASSQGRTTGHRNYGYTF.

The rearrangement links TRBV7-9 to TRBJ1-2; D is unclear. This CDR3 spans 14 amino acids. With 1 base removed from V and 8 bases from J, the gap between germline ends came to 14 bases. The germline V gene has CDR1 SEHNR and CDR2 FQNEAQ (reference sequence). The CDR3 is CASSLGNSPMGYTF. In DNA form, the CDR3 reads TGTGCCAGCAGCTTAGGTAACAGCCCTATGGGCTACACCTTC.

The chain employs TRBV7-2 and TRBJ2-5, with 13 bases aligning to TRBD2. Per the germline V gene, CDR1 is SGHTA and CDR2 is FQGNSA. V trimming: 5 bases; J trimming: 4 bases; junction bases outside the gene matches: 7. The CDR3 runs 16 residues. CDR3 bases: TGTGCCAGCAGCGCCACTAGCGGGGGGGCCCGAGAGACCCAGTACTTC. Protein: CASSATSGGARETQYF.

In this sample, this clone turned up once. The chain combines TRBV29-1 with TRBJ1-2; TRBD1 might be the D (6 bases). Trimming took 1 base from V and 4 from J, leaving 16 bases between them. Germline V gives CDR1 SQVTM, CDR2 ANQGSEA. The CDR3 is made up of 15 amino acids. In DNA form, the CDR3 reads TGCAGCGTTGAAGCCCCGGGACATAGGAGCTATGGCTACACCTTC. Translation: CSVEAPGHRSYGYTF.

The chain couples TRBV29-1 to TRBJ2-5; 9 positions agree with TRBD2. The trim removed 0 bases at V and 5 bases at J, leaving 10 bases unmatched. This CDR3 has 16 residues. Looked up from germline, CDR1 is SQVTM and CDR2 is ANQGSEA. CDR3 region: CSVEDIVASGAETQYF. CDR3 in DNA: TGCAGCGTTGAAGACATTGTGGCTAGCGGGGCTGAGACCCAGTACTTC.

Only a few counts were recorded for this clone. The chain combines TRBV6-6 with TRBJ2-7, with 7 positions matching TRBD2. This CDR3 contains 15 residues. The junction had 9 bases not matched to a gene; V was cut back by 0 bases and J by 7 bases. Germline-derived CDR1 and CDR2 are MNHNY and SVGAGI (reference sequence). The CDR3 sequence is CASSYSPGRVGEQYF. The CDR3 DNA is TGTGCCAGCAGTTACTCGCCAGGGAGGGTTGGGGAGCAGTACTTC.

The CDR3 region has the DNA TGCGCCAGCAGCCAGGGCGACAGGGGGCTGACGACTAATGAAAAACTGTTTTTT. This encodes CASSQGDRGLTTNEKLFF. The chain employs TRBV4-3 and TRBJ1-4; TRBD1 aligns across 10 bases. Germline V gives CDR1 LGHNA, CDR2 YSLEER. The CDR3 runs 18 residues. The V segment lost 3 bases and the J segment 2 bases; nucleotides outside the gene matches: 9.

CDR3 in amino acids: CASSVDLQGPGNTIYF. The CDR3 bases are TGTGCCAGCAGCGTAGATTTGCAGGGGCCGGGAAACACCATATATTTT. This chain connects TRBV9 to TRBJ1-3; D perhaps matches TRBD1 (6 bases). The germline CDR1 and CDR2 sequences are SGDLS and YYNGEE. The CDR3 sequence is 16 residues long. With 0 bases removed from V and 4 bases from J, the gap between germline ends came to 14 bases.

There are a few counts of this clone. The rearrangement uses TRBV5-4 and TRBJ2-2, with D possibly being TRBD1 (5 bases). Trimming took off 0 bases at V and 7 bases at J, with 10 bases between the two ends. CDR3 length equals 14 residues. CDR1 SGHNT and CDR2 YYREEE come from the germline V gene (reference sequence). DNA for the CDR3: TGTGCCAGCAGCTTGGAGGGGTCGGTCGGGGAGCTGTTTTTT. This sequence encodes CASSLEGSVGELFF.

CDR3 bases: TGTGCCAGCAGCTTGGTGTATAGACTGGCGACTGGAAACACCATATATTTT. Translated, it gives CASSLVYRLATGNTIYF. The rearrangement uses TRBV5-5 and TRBJ1-3; D is unresolved. V was clipped by 0 bases and J by 2 bases, with 15 bases between them. This CDR3 has 17 amino acids. Germline lookup yields CDR1 SGHKS and CDR2 YYEKEE (reference sequence).